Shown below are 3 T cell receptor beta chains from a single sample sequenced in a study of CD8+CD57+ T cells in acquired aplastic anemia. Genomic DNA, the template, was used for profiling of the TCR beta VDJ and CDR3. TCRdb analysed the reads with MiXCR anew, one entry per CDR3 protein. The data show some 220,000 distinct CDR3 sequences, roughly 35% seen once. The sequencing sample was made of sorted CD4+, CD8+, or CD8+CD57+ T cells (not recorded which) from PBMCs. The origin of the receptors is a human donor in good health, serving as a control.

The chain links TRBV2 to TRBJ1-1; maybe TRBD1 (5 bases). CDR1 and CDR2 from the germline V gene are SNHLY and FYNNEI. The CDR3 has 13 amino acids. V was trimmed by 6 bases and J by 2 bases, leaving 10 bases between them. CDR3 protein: CASRAGPNTEAFF. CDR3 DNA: TGTGCCAGCAGGGCAGGGCCTAACACTGAAGCTTTCTTT.

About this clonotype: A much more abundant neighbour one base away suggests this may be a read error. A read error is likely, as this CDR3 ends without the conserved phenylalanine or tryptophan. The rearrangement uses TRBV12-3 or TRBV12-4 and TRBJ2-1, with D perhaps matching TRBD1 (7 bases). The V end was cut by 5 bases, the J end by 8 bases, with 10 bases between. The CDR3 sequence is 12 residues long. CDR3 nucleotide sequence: TGTGCCAGCAGTCTCAGGGGGGATGAGCAGTTCTCC. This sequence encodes CASSLRGDEQFS.

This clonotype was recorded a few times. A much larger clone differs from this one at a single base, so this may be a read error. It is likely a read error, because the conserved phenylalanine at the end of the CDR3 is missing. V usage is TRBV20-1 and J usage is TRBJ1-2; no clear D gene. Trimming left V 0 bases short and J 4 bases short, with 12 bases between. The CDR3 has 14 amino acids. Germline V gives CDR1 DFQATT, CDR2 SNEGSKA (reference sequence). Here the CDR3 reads CSAREASETYGYTL. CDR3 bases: TGCAGTGCTAGAGAGGCTTCCGAGACCTATGGCTACACCCTC.